One TCR beta chain is described in this entry. Its matching antigen is unknown. With 4 bases clipped from V and 5 bases from J, the junction kept 5 bases outside the gene matches. This CDR3 comprises 15 residues. Germline-derived CDR1 and CDR2 are KGHSH and LQKENI. This entry is derived from a study of OX40 agonist ivuxolimab in advanced cancers. Study conclusions and caveats: Nonresponders included some who also had low normalized T-cell clonal expansion. The average count of expanded clones was higher among CD8+ T cells than among CD4+.

Only in-frame clones appear in the TCRdb table, and some are missing; sequencing was by immunoSEQ multiplex PCR. This sample has tens of thousands of clones, with around 85% found just once. This sequence originates from an adult with an advanced solid tumor such as melanoma, head and neck, liver or kidney cancer. This chain uses TRBV18 with TRBJ2-1, with 10 positions matching TRBD2. The sequencing used CD4+ or CD8+ T cells sorted from blood, collected in a trial of the OX40 agonist ivuxolimab. As DNA, the CDR3 is TGTGCCAGCTCACTTGGGACTAGCGCCGACAATGAGCAGTTCTTC. It codes for CASSLGTSADNEQFF.